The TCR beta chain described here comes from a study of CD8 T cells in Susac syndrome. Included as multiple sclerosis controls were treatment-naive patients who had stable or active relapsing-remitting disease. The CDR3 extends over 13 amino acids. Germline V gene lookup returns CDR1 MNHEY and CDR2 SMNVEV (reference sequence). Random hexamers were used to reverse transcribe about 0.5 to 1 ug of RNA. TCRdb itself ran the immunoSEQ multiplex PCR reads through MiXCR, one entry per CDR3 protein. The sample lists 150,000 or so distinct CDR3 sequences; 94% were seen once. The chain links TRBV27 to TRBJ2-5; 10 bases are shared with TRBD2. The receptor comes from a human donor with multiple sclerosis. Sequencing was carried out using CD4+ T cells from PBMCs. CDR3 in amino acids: CTSAGGPGETQYF. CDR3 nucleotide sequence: TGTACCTCAGCGGGAGGGCCTGGAGAGACCCAGTACTTC.